This T cell receptor beta chain was obtained from a study of OX40 agonist ivuxolimab in advanced cancers. The wider study: At approximately 80% male, the cohort had a mean age of 60 years, ranging from about 20 to 90.

About this clone itself: The target antigen is unknown. At one end the junction does not follow the germline gene, possibly because of a read error.

Assay: immunoSEQ multiplex PCR; the TCRdb copy retains only in-frame clones and omits some. The table lists tens of thousands of clones, nearly 90% of them singletons. This CDR3 is 11 amino acids long. CDR1 is MNHNS and CDR2 is SASEGT in the germline V gene. Overall study results and limits: Nonresponders included some who also had low normalized T-cell clonal expansion.

The chain recombines TRBV6-1 with TRBJ2-1, with D perhaps TRBD2 (6 bases). The source material was CD4+ or CD8+ T cells sorted from blood, sampled in a trial of the OX40 agonist ivuxolimab. The TCR originated in an adult with an advanced solid tumor such as melanoma, head and neck, liver or kidney cancer. The CDR3: CASSEGGPGFF. The CDR3 nucleotides are TGTGCCAGCAGCGAAGGAGGGCCGGGGTTCTTC.